One and the same sample provided the 14 T cell receptor beta chains below, sequenced in a study of T cell responses to AZD1222 COVID-19 vaccine. The method was immunoSEQ multiplex PCR; TCRdb's version includes in-frame clones alone and lacks a portion of them. The sample has about 100,000 clones, around 87% seen once. The source was peripheral blood, collected on day 0 of MenACWY control vaccination. The receptors here all came from an adult in good health.

This chain links TRBV27 with TRBJ1-4; no firm D call. V lost 8 bases to trimming and J lost 8 bases, with 18 bases between them. Germline-derived CDR1 and CDR2 are MNHEY and SMNVEV (reference sequence). This CDR3 spans 14 amino acids. The CDR3 bases are TGTGCCAGCCGGAACGGTGTTTTCTCGGAAAAACTGTTTTTT. Its protein is CASRNGVFSEKLFF.

This clone was observed a single time. This chain joins TRBV4-2 and TRBJ2-5; maybe TRBD2 (5 bases). Per the germline V gene, CDR1 is LGHNA and CDR2 is YNFKEQ. V dropped 3 bases and J dropped 5 bases, with 10 bases sitting between them. The CDR3 covers 13 residues. CDR3 DNA sequence: TGTGCCAGCAGCCAGAGGGATATGGAGACCCAGTACTTC. Encoded protein: CASSQRDMETQYF.

The chain links TRBV10-1 to TRBJ2-3; a possible D gene is TRBD2 (7 bases). Per germline, CDR1 WNHNN and CDR2 SYGVQD (reference sequence). V lost 0 bases and J lost 8, with 15 bases in between. There are 15 residues in the CDR3. CDR3 amino acids: CASSESGGAGGTQYF. Here the CDR3 DNA reads TGCGCCAGCAGTGAGTCAGGGGGGGCCGGGGGTACGCAGTATTTT.

This chain uses TRBV3-1 (or the pseudogene TRBV3-2) with TRBJ1-4; 7 bases match TRBD1. The junction had 7 bases not matched to a gene; V was cut back by 5 bases and J by 10 bases. Germline V gene lookup returns CDR1 LGHDT and CDR2 YNNKEL (reference sequence). The CDR3 spans 13 residues. The CDR3 here is CASSGGQPTKLFF. The CDR3 bases are TGTGCCAGCAGCGGGGGACAGCCCACAAAACTGTTTTTT.

This chain uses TRBV3-1 (or the pseudogene TRBV3-2) with TRBJ2-4; 7 bases are shared with TRBD2. The CDR3 spans 14 residues. Trimming removed 1 base from V and 7 bases from J; junction bases left unmatched: 4. The germline CDR1 and CDR2 sequences are LGHDT and YNNKEL (reference sequence). In nucleotides, the CDR3 is TGTGCCAGCAGCCAAGGGGCGGGAGAGAACATTCAGTACTTC. Its translation: CASSQGAGENIQYF.

J is TRBJ2-1 and V is TRBV3-1 (or the pseudogene TRBV3-2); no clear D gene. The germline gives CDR1 LGHDT, CDR2 YNNKEL (reference sequence). The CDR3 loop spans 13 amino acids. Trimming shortened V by 0 bases and J by 7 bases, and 7 bases separated the two germline ends. This chain's CDR3 is CASSQEGPNEQFF. CDR3 nucleotides: TGTGCCAGCAGCCAAGAGGGTCCTAATGAGCAGTTCTTC.

V gene TRBV3-1 (or the pseudogene TRBV3-2) combines with J gene TRBJ2-3, with D tentatively TRBD2 (6 bases). The germline V and J ends were trimmed by 2 bases and 2 bases, with 11 bases remaining between them. The CDR3 length is 15 residues. The germline CDR1 and CDR2 sequences are LGHDT and YNNKEL (reference sequence). CDR3 nucleotides: TGTGCCAGCAGCCAATCGGGGGTCATCACAGATACGCAGTATTTT. This codes for CASSQSGVITDTQYF.

The chain links TRBV12-3 or TRBV12-4 to TRBJ2-5; 7 positions match TRBD2. Trimming removed 6 bases from V and 5 bases from J; junction bases left unmatched: 6. The CDR3 totals 13 residues. CDR3 nucleotide sequence: TGTGCCAGCAGACTCCAGGGAGGGGAGACCCAGTACTTC. Protein sequence: CASRLQGGETQYF.

This chain uses TRBV4-3 with TRBJ2-2, with 14 bases matching TRBD2. V was pared by 0 bases and J by 1 base, with 4 bases of the junction left unmatched. Per germline, CDR1 LGHNA and CDR2 YSLEER. This CDR3 is 19 amino acids long. The CDR3: CASSQETSGRALNTGELFF. The CDR3 DNA reads as TGCGCCAGCAGCCAAGAGACTAGCGGGAGGGCCCTGAACACCGGGGAGCTGTTTTTT.

Only one count was recorded for this clone. The rearrangement uses TRBV3-1 (or the pseudogene TRBV3-2) and TRBJ1-6, with 7 positions matching TRBD1. This CDR3 contains 14 residues. Trimming removed 5 bases from V and 8 bases from J; junction bases left unmatched: 6. CDR1 and CDR2 from the germline V gene are LGHDT and YNNKEL (reference sequence). The CDR3 DNA sequence: TGTGCCAGCAGCATCCAGACAGGGTATTCACCCCTCCACTTT. Its protein product is CASSIQTGYSPLHF.

The V and J genes are TRBV10-3 and TRBJ1-1, with D uncertain. Trimming took off 10 bases at V and 4 bases at J, with 13 bases between the two ends. The CDR3 spans 12 residues. Germline CDR1 reads ENHRY; CDR2 reads SYGVKD. CDR3 in amino acids: CATTLSGTEAFF. The CDR3 nucleotides read TGTGCCACTACGTTGAGTGGCACTGAAGCTTTCTTT.

Only a few counts were recorded for this clone. CDR3 residues: CASSGGQPPEKLFF. The DNA for the CDR3 is TGTGCCAGTAGTGGAGGACAGCCCCCCGAAAAACTGTTTTTT. This chain uses TRBV19 with TRBJ1-4, with D tentatively TRBD1 (6 bases). The CDR3 runs 14 residues. Per the germline V gene, CDR1 is LNHDA and CDR2 is SQIVND (reference sequence). V was trimmed by 5 bases and J by 8 bases, leaving 15 bases between them.

The V call is TRBV30, the J call TRBJ2-1; TRBD2 aligns across 9 bases. This CDR3 contains 14 residues. After removal of 1 base from V and 8 bases from J, the junction contained 6 bases not matched to a gene. CDR1 GTSNPN and CDR2 SVGIG come from the germline V gene (reference sequence). The CDR3 protein is CAWSAGTSFDEQFF. Written as DNA, the CDR3 is TGTGCCTGGAGTGCAGGGACTAGCTTCGATGAGCAGTTCTTC. The complete variable domain, with remaining parts taken from reference TRBV30 and TRBJ2-1, reads SQTIHQWPATLVQPVGSPLSLECTVEGTSNPNLYWYRQAAGRGLQLLFYSVGIGQISSEVPQNLSASRPQDRQFILSSKKLLLSDSGFYLCAWSAGTSFDEQFFGPGTRLTVL.

This chain uses TRBV2 with TRBJ1-2; no reliable D call. This CDR3 comprises 14 residues. Germline CDR1 and CDR2: SNHLY and FYNNEI. Between the trimmed V and J ends, which lost 9 bases and 0 bases, there was a span of 14 bases. The CDR3 here is CARTKDGANYGYTF. DNA for the CDR3: TGTGCCAGGACAAAGGACGGTGCTAACTATGGCTACACCTTC.